This TCR beta chain was identified in a study of T cells in Graves' hyperthyroidism and ophthalmopathy. The study left out patients who had uncontrolled infection, other autoimmune disease, pregnancy or lactation. This clonotype was counted ten times or more. What it recognizes is unknown. Using RNA transcripts as the source, TCR beta CDR3 regions were amplified. The HTBI set primed first-round TCR CDR3 RT-PCR. MiXCR, applied by TCRdb to the multiplex PCR reads, yields one record per CDR3 protein. Of about 210,000 distinct CDR3 sequences in the sample, about a sixth are singletons; the top ten hold approximately 50%. Study-wide points: Model predictions of ophthalmopathy came a median approximately 6.5 months before onset. Ophthalmopathy was separated from stable hyperthyroidism by a 13 V-J model.

Germline V gene sequence: CDR1 SGDLS, CDR2 YYNGEE. Trimming took off 0 bases at V and 7 bases at J, with 14 bases between the two ends. The CDR3 sequence is 15 residues long. The sample was blood. The chain carries TRBV9 and TRBJ2-1; a weak D match, TRBD2 (5 bases). The sequence came from a man aged 50 to 60 with Graves' hyperthyroidism. The chain's CDR3 is CASSVGGSGRNEQFF. The CDR3 DNA sequence: TGTGCCAGCAGCGTAGGTGGGAGTGGTAGAAATGAGCAGTTCTTC.